This T cell receptor (beta chain) appears in the sequencing data of a study of T cell responses to AZD1222 COVID-19 vaccine. Study-wide results and limits: Nearly half of spike-specific TCRs reportedly target unmutated variant regions. All repertoire sampling was performed exclusively after the peak T cell response. In a largely white British group with more females than males, clonal diversity was possibly underestimated.

Second-dose recipients at about 4 or about 12 weeks were treated as one pooled group. V lost 2 bases, J lost 4 bases, and 20 bases lay in between. This CDR3 has 17 residues. CDR1 is SNHLY, CDR2 FYNNEI, per germline. This clone was found once. What it binds is unknown. The assay was immunoSEQ multiplex PCR, and TCRdb's table has in-frame clones only and misses some. Here the sample spans approximately 110,000 clones, roughly 90% being singletons. This TCR was sampled from an adult who received the AZD1222 COVID-19 vaccine. The chain employs TRBV2 and TRBJ1-1; D remains unclear. The source material was peripheral blood, sampled 28 days after the second AZD1222 dose. This CDR3 reads CASSELARPRSSTEAFF. The DNA for the CDR3 is TGTGCCAGCAGTGAACTCGCCAGGCCCCGATCGAGCACTGAAGCTTTCTTT.